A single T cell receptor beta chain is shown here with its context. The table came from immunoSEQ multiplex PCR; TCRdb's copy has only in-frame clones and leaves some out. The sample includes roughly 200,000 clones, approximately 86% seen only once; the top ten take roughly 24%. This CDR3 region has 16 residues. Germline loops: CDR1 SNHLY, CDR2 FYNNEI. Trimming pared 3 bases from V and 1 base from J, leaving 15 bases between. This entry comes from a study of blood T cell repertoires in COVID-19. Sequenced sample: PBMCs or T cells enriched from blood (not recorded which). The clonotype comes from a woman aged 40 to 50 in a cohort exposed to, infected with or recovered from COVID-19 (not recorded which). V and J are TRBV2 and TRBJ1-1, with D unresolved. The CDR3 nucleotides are TGTGCCAGCAGTGAGGAAACAGACACAAAGAACACTGAAGCTTTCTTT. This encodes CASSEETDTKNTEAFF.